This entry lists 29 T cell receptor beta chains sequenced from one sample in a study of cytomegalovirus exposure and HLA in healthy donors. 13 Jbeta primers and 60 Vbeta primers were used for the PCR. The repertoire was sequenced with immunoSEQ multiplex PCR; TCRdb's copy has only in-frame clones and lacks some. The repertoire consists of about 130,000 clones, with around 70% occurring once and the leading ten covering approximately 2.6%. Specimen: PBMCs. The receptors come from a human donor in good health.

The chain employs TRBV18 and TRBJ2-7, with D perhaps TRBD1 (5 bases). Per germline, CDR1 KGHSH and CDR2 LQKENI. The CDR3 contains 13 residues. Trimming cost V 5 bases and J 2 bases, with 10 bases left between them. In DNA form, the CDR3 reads TGTGCCAGCTCATCAAAACAGGCCTACGAGCAGTACTTC. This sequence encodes CASSSKQAYEQYF. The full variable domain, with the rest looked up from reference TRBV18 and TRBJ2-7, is NAGVMQNPRHLVRRRGQEARLRCSPMKGHSHVYWYRQLPEEGLKFMVYLQKENIIDESGMPKERFSAEFPKEGPSILRIQQVVRGDSAAYFCASSSKQAYEQYFGPGTRLTVT.

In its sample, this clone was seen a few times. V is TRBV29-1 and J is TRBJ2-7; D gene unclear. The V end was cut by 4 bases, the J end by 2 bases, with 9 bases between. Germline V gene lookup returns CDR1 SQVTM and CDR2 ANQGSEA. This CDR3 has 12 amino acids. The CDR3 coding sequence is TGCAGCGTTGCCCCTGGCCCCTACGAGCAGTACTTC. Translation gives CSVAPGPYEQYF.

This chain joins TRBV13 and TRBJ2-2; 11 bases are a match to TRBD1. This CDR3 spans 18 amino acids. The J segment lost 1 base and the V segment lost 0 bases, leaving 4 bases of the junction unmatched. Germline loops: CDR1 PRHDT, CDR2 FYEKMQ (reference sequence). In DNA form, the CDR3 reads TGTGCCAGCAGCTTAGGACCTGGGACAGGGGGGAACACCGGGGAGCTGTTTTTT. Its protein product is CASSLGPGTGGNTGELFF.

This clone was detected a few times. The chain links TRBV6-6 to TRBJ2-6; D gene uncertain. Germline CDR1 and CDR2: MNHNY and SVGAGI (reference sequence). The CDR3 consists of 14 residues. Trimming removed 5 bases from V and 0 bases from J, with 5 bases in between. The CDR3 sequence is CASSADSGANVLTF. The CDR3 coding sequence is TGTGCCAGCAGTGCAGACTCTGGGGCCAACGTCCTGACTTTC.

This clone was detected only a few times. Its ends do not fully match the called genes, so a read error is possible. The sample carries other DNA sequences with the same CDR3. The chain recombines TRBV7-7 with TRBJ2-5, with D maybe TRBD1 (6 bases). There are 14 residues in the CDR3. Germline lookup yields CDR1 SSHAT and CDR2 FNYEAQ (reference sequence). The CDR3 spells CASSLAPGEETQYF. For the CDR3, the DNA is TGTGCTAGCAGCTTAGCCCCAGGGGAGGAGACCCAGTACTTC. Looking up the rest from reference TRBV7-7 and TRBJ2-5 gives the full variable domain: GAGVSQSPRYKVTKRGQDVTLRCDPISSHATLYWYQQALGQGPEFLTYFNYEAQPDKSGLPSDRFSAERPEGSISTLTIQRTEQRDSAMYRCASSLAPGEETQYFGPGTRLLVL.

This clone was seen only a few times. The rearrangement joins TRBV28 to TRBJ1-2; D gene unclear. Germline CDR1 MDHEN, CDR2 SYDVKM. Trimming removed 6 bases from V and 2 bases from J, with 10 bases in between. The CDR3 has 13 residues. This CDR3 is CASRVSGNYGYTF. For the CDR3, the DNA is TGTGCCAGCAGAGTATCCGGGAACTATGGCTACACCTTC.

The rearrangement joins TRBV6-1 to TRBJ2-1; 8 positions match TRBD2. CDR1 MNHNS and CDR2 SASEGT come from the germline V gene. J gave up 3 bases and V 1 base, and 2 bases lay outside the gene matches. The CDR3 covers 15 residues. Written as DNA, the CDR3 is TGTGCCAGCAGTGAAGAAAGCGGGAGCTACAATGAGCAGTTCTTC. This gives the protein CASSEESGSYNEQFF.

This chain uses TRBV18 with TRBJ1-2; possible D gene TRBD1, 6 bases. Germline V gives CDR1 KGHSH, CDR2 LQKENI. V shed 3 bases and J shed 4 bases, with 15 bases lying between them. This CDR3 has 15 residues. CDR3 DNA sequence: TGTGCCAGCTCACCGAACCTACAGGGAAGCTATGGCTACACCTTC. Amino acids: CASSPNLQGSYGYTF. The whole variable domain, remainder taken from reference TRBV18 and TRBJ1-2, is NAGVMQNPRHLVRRRGQEARLRCSPMKGHSHVYWYRQLPEEGLKFMVYLQKENIIDESGMPKERFSAEFPKEGPSILRIQQVVRGDSAAYFCASSPNLQGSYGYTFGSGTRLTVV.

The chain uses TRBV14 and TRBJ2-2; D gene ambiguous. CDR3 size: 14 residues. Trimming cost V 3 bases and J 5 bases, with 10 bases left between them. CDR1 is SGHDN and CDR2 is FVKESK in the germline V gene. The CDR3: CASSHRVPTGELFF. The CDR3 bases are TGTGCCAGCAGCCACCGAGTCCCGACCGGGGAGCTGTTTTTT.

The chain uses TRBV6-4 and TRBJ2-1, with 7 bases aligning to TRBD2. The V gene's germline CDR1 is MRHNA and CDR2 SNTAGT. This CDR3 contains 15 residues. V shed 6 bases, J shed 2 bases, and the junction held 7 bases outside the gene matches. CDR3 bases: TGTGCCAGCAGGCCCCCGCGGGAGACCTACAATGAGCAGTTCTTC. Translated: CASRPPRETYNEQFF.

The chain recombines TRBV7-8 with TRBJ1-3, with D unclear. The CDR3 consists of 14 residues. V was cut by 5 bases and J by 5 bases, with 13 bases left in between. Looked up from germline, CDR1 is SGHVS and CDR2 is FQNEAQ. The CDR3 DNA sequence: TGTGCCAGCAGCAAAGGACTAGACAGAAACACCATATATTTT. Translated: CASSKGLDRNTIYF.

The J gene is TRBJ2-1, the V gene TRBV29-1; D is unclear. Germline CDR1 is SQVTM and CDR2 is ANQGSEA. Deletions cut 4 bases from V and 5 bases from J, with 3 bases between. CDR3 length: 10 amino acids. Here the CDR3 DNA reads TGCAGCGTTGCTCACAATGAGCAGTTCTTC. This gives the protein CSVAHNEQFF.

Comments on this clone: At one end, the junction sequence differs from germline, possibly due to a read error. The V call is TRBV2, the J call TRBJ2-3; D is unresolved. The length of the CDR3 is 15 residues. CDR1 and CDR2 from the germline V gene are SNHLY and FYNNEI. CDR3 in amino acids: CASSEGHTSTDTQYF. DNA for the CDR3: TGTGCCAGCAGCGAAGGGCACACCAGCACAGATACGCAGTATTTT.

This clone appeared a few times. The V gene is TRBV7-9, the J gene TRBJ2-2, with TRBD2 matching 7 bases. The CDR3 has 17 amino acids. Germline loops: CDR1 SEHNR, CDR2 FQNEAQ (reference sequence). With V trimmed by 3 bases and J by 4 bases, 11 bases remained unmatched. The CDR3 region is CASSFSGGHLGTGELFF. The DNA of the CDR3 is TGTGCCAGCAGCTTCTCGGGAGGACACCTTGGCACCGGGGAGCTGTTTTTT.

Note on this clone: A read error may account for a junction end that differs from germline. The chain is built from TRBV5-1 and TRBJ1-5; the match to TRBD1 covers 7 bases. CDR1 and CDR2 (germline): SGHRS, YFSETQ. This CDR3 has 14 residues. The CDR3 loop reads CAGSPGQDNQPQHF. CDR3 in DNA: TGCGCCGGCAGCCCAGGACAGGACAATCAGCCCCAGCATTTT.

CDR3 sequence (DNA): TGTGCCAGCAGCTTGATTCAGGGGGCCTCCGAGCAGTACTTC. Translated, it gives CASSLIQGASEQYF. The chain is built from TRBV5-4 and TRBJ2-7; 8 bases fit TRBD1. The trim removed 1 base at V and 6 bases at J, leaving 6 bases unmatched. The CDR3 runs to 14 residues. Germline values: CDR1 SGHNT, CDR2 YYREEE (reference sequence).

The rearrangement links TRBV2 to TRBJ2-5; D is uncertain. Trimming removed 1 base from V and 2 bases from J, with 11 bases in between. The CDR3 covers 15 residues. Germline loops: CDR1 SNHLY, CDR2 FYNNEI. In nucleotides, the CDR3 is TGTGCCAGCAGTGAAGGAGGTCTGAATCAAGAGACCCAGTACTTC. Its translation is CASSEGGLNQETQYF.

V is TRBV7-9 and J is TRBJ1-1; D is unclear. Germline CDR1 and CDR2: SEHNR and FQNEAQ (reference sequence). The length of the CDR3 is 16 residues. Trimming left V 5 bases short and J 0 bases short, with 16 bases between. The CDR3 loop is CASSPLLQSVNTEAFF. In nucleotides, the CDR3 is TGTGCCAGCAGCCCCCTCCTGCAAAGCGTGAACACTGAAGCTTTCTTT.

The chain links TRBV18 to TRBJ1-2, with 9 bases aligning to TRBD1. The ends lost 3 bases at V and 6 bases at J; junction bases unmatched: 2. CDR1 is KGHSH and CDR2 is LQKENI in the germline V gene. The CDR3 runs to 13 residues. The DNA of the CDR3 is TGTGCCAGCTCACCCAGACAGGGGGATGGCTACACCTTC. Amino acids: CASSPRQGDGYTF.

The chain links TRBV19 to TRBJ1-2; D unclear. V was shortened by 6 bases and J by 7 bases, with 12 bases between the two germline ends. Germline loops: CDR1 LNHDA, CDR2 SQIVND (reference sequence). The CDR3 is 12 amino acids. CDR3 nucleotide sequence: TGTGCCAGTAGCCCCCGTGAGGGTGGCTACACCTTC. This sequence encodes CASSPREGGYTF.

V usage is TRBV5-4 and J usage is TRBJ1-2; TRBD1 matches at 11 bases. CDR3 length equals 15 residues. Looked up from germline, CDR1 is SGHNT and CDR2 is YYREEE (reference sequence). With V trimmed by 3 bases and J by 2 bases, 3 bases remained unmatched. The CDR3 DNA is TGTGCCAGCAGCTCAAGGGACAGGGGGAACTATGGCTACACCTTC. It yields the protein CASSSRDRGNYGYTF.

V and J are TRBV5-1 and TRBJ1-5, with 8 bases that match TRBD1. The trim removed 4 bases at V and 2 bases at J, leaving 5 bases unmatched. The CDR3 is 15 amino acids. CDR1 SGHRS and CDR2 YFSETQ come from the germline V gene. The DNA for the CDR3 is TGCGCCAGCAGCAGGACAGGGTTGGGCAATCAGCCCCAGCATTTT. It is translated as CASSRTGLGNQPQHF.

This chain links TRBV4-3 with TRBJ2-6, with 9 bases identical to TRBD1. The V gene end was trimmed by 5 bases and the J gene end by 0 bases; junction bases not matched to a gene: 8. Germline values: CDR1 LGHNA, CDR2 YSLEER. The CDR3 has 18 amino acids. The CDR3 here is CASSYRTGDSSGANVLTF. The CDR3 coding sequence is TGCGCCAGCAGCTACCGGACAGGGGACAGCTCTGGGGCCAACGTCCTGACTTTC.

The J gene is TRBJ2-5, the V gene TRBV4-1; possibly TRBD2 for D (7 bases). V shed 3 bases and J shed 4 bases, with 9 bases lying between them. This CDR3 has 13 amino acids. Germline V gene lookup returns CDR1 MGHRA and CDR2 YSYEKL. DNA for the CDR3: TGCGCCAGCAGCCAGGGGGGGCGAGAGACCCAGTACTTC. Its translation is CASSQGGRETQYF.

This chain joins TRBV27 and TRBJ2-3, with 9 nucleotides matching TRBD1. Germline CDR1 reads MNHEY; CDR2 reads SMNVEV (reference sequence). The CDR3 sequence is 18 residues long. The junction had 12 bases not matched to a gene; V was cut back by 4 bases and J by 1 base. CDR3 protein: CASSSNRDRVWGTDTQYF. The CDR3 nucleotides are TGTGCCAGCAGTTCTAACCGGGACAGGGTTTGGGGCACAGATACGCAGTATTTT.

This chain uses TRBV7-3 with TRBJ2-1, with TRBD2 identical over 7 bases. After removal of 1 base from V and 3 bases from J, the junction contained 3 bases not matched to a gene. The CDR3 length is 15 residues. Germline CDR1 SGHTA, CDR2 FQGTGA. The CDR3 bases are TGTGCCAGCAGCTTAAACGGGGGGAACTACAATGAGCAGTTCTTC. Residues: CASSLNGGNYNEQFF.

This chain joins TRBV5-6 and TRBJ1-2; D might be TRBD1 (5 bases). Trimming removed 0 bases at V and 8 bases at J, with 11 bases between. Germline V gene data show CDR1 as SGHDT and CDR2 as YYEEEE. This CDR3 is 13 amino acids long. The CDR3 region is CASSLAQGGGYTF. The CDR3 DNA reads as TGTGCCAGCAGCTTGGCGCAGGGTGGAGGCTACACCTTC.

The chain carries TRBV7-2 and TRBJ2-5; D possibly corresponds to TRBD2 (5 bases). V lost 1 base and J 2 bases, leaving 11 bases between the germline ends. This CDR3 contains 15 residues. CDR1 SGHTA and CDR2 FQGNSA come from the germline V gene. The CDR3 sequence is CASSLGQRSQETQYF. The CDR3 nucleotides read TGTGCCAGCAGCTTAGGGCAGCGGAGTCAAGAGACCCAGTACTTC.

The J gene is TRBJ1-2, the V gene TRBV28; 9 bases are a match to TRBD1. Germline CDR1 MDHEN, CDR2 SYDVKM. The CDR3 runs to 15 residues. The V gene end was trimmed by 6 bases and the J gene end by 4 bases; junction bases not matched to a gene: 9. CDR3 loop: CASSSSGQGAYGYTF. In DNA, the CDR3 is TGTGCCAGCAGCTCCTCGGGACAGGGCGCCTATGGCTACACCTTC.